The sequence of this TCR beta chain was determined in a study of CD8 T cells in ankylosing spondylitis. This clonotype was counted ten times or more. This CDR3 has 12 residues. The J segment lost 10 bases and the V segment lost 5 bases, leaving 4 bases of the junction unmatched. Germline V gene data show CDR1 as SEHNR and CDR2 as FQNEAQ (reference sequence). Scientists made TCR beta libraries using quantitative 5'-RACE with molecular barcodes. TCRdb ran MiXCR on the 5' RACE reads and lists one entry per CDR3 protein. The sample yields some 100,000 distinct CDR3 sequences, about 8.3% seen once. Sequencing was done on a sample of blood, either unsorted or a sorted T cell fraction (not recorded which). The clonotype comes from a male donor with ankylosing spondylitis or in good health (not recorded which). The J gene is TRBJ2-1, the V gene TRBV7-9, with TRBD1 matching over 8 bases. The DNA of the CDR3 is TGTGCCAGCAGCCGGGACAGGTACGAGCAGTTCTTC. Translating gives CASSRDRYEQFF.